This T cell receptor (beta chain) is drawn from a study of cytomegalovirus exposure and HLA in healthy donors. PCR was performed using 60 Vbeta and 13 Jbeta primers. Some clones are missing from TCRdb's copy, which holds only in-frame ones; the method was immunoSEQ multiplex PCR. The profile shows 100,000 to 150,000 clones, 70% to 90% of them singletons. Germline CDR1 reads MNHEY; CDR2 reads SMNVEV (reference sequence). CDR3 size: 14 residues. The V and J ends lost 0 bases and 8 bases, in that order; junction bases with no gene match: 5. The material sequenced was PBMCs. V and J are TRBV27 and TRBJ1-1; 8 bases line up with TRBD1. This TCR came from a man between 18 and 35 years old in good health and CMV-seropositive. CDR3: CASSLSGTGTEAFF. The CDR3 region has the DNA TGTGCCAGCAGTTTATCCGGGACAGGCACCGAAGCTTTCTTT.